This paragraph covers one T cell receptor beta chain sequence. What it binds is not known. The second PCR ran roughly 7 to 12 cycles with a sample-barcoded 5' primer and J-beta primers. At least 2.5 million CDR3-containing paired-end reads were obtained per sample. One entry per CDR3 protein, called by TCRdb with MiXCR from the 5' RACE reads. Of 700,000 to 800,000 distinct CDR3 sequences detected, approximately 39% appear once; the ten largest clones hold 20% to 25%. Germline CDR1 reads DFQATT; CDR2 reads SNEGSKA (reference sequence). The CDR3 spans 13 residues. The sample originates from a study of blood T cells in healthy people across ages. Isolation recovered at least 6 million PBMCs from every sample. Findings of the study overall: Greater diversity and more naive CD4+ cells were seen in long-lived donors than in aged donors.

Sequencing input: blood. This clonotype originated in an older woman in good health. The chain links TRBV20-1 to TRBJ2-5; D may be TRBD2 (6 bases). The J call may not be correct, given that the DNA end is closer to TRBJ2-7. The CDR3 bases are TGCAGTGCTAAGGGACTGGGATTTGCCGAGCAGTACTTC. Its translation is CSAKGLGFAEQYF.